The T cell receptor (beta chain) described here comes from a study of blood T cell repertoires in COVID-19. The overall study: Researchers got acute and convalescent COVID-19 samples from the United States, Italy and Spain. Sources were T cells, B-cell-depleted T cells, or PBMCs; the material itself was cDNA or gDNA.

In the authors' methods: Estimation of nucleated cell counts relied on the amplification of reference gene primers. Measured with immunoSEQ multiplex PCR; TCRdb has only the in-frame clones, and not every one. The D gene and trimming were derived from the DNA, and the V and J assignments and clone size from that table. Here the sample spans about 150,000 clones, around 83% being singletons. Seattle's enrolled individuals joined amid active infection and were then monitored longitudinally. The sample consisted of peripheral blood. The receptor was derived from a woman in her sixties with COVID-19, enrolled during active disease.

CDR3 sequence reads: CASSVPTHEQFF. The CDR3 nucleotides read TGTGCCAGCAGCGTGCCCACACATGAGCAGTTCTTC. The V gene is TRBV9, the J gene TRBJ2-1; unclear D gene. V was shortened by 2 bases and J by 8 bases, with 8 bases between the two germline ends. The CDR3 runs 12 residues. CDR1 is SGDLS, CDR2 YYNGEE, per germline.